The 29 T cell receptor beta chains below all came from one sample that was sequenced in a study of blood T cell repertoires in COVID-19. The repertoire was sequenced with immunoSEQ multiplex PCR; TCRdb's copy has only in-frame clones and lacks some. The sample yields about 300,000 clones, just under 90% seen once. Sequencing was done on a sample of peripheral blood. The receptors shown here come from a woman aged 45-65 years with COVID-19, enrolled during active disease.

In this sample, this clone turned up once. CDR3 nucleotides: TGTGCCAGCAGTTTATCGGGACCGGGGGGGAGGCAGTATTTT. This gives the protein CASSLSGPGGRQYF. The chain joins TRBV28 to TRBJ2-3; 8 nucleotides line up with TRBD2. V was pared by 1 base and J by 11 bases, with 8 bases of the junction left unmatched. The CDR3 loop spans 14 amino acids. CDR1 is MDHEN and CDR2 is SYDVKM in the germline V gene.

The chain employs TRBV19 and TRBJ1-5; D is possibly TRBD1 (5 bases). V lost 6 bases and J lost 0, with 18 bases in between. This CDR3 has 17 amino acids. Germline-derived CDR1 and CDR2 are LNHDA and SQIVND (reference sequence). The CDR3 DNA sequence: TGTGCCAGTAGACCTGACGGGGACTCGTATAGCAATCAGCCCCAGCATTTT. Protein product: CASRPDGDSYSNQPQHF.

This clone was seen a few times. The gene calls are TRBV5-1 and TRBJ1-6; D not certain. CDR1 is SGHRS and CDR2 is YFSETQ in the germline V gene. V lost 3 bases and J lost 1, with 14 bases in between. CDR3 length: 17 residues. CDR3 amino acids: CASSSDGGRSYNSPLHF. CDR3 DNA: TGCGCCAGCAGCTCGGACGGAGGCAGATCCTATAATTCACCCCTCCACTTT. Combining the CDR3 with reference TRBV5-1 and TRBJ1-6 gives the whole variable domain KAGVTQTPRYLIKTRGQQVTLSCSPISGHRSVSWYQQTPGQGLQFLFEYFSETQRNKGNFPGRFSGRQFSNSRSEMNVSTLELGDSALYLCASSSDGGRSYNSPLHFGNGTRLTVT.

V gene TRBV29-1 combines with J gene TRBJ2-7; TRBD1 is a possible D gene (6 bases). CDR1 and CDR2 from the germline V gene are SQVTM and ANQGSEA. The length of the CDR3 is 12 residues. V dropped 4 bases and J dropped 4 bases, with 11 bases sitting between them. DNA for the CDR3: TGCAGCGTTGGGGCAGGGGTTTACGAGCAGTACTTC. Its protein is CSVGAGVYEQYF.

V is TRBV11-2 and J is TRBJ2-5, with D perhaps TRBD2 (7 bases). V lost 3 bases and J lost 4, with 9 bases in between. The V gene's germline CDR1 is SGHAT and CDR2 FQNNGV. This CDR3 contains 13 residues. The CDR3 DNA is TGTGCCAGCAGCTTGGCGGGGGCAGAGACCCAGTACTTC. Translated, it gives CASSLAGAETQYF.

In its sample, this clone was seen a few times. The rearrangement links TRBV25-1 to TRBJ1-2; D gene unclear. Per the germline V gene, CDR1 is MGHDK and CDR2 is SYGVNS. V was trimmed by 5 bases and J by 6 bases, leaving 7 bases between them. The CDR3 runs to 11 residues. The CDR3: CASSRGNGYTF. The CDR3, as DNA: TGTGCCAGCAGTCGAGGGAATGGCTACACCTTC.

The chain combines TRBV3-1 (or the pseudogene TRBV3-2) with TRBJ2-1; D not resolved. From germline, CDR1 is LGHDT and CDR2 YNNKEL (reference sequence). The V and J ends lost 4 bases and 5 bases respectively, with 15 bases between them. This CDR3 is 15 amino acids long. The CDR3 DNA follows: TGTGCCAGCAGCCCCCGGAATCGCGGAGACAATGAGCAGTTCTTC. This codes for CASSPRNRGDNEQFF.

The genes are TRBV6-5 and TRBJ2-5; D perhaps matches TRBD2 (5 bases). Trimming pared 6 bases from V and 1 base from J, leaving 12 bases between. From germline, CDR1 is MNHEY and CDR2 SVGAGI. CDR3 length: 14 amino acids. The CDR3 loop is CASRRTSTQETQYF. CDR3 bases: TGTGCCAGCAGGAGGACTTCGACCCAAGAGACCCAGTACTTC.

This chain links TRBV5-1 with TRBJ2-7; D uncertain. The V gene lost 0 bases and the J gene lost 3 bases, with 10 bases spanning the gap. The length of the CDR3 is 14 residues. The germline V gene has CDR1 SGHRS and CDR2 YFSETQ. CDR3 residues: CASSLDSLIYEQYF. The CDR3 region has the DNA TGCGCCAGCAGCTTGGACAGTTTGATCTACGAGCAGTACTTC.

The chain carries TRBV2 and TRBJ1-2; 12 positions match TRBD1. Germline values: CDR1 SNHLY, CDR2 FYNNEI. J gave up 7 bases and V 3 bases, and 3 bases lay outside the gene matches. The CDR3 loop spans 14 amino acids. The DNA for the CDR3 is TGTGCCAGCAGTGAGGGACAGGGGGCTTCTGGCTACACCTTC. It is translated as CASSEGQGASGYTF.

The chain links TRBV11-2 to TRBJ1-1; D unclear. Germline CDR1 is SGHAT and CDR2 is FQNNGV. Trimming shortened V by 4 bases and J by 1 base, and 4 bases separated the two germline ends. The CDR3 contains 12 residues. CDR3 bases: TGTGCCAGCAGCTACGGGAACACTGAAGCTTTCTTT. Translating gives CASSYGNTEAFF.

As DNA, the CDR3 is TGTGCCAGCTCACCACGGTTACAGGGGTACTATGGCTACACCTTC. This sequence encodes CASSPRLQGYYGYTF. This sequence joins TRBV18 and TRBJ1-2; 7 nucleotides agree with TRBD1. Germline V gene data show CDR1 as KGHSH and CDR2 as LQKENI. The J segment lost 3 bases and the V segment lost 1 base, leaving 5 bases of the junction unmatched. The CDR3 has 15 residues.

The chain employs TRBV27 and TRBJ2-1; 9 nucleotides align to TRBD1. This CDR3 comprises 14 residues. Trimming took 5 bases from V and 2 from J; bases not matched to a gene: 1. Per germline, CDR1 MNHEY and CDR2 SMNVEV (reference sequence). CDR3 DNA sequence: TGTGCCAGCAGTCGACAGGGGGCCTACAATGAGCAGTTCTTC. As protein: CASSRQGAYNEQFF.

This chain uses TRBV24-1 with TRBJ2-5; 7 positions agree with TRBD2. The CDR3 consists of 19 residues. The germline V gene encodes CDR1 KGHDR and CDR2 SFDVKD. J gave up 0 bases and V 3 bases, and 15 bases lay outside the gene matches. The CDR3 sequence is CATSDQGLGAPLYQETQYF. The DNA for the CDR3 is TGTGCCACCAGTGATCAAGGACTAGGAGCCCCTTTGTACCAAGAGACCCAGTACTTC.

The chain joins TRBV12-3 or TRBV12-4 to TRBJ1-1; 7 positions match TRBD1. The V segment lost 8 bases and the J segment 0 bases; nucleotides outside the gene matches: 3. The CDR3 contains 13 residues. CDR3 nucleotide sequence: TGTGCCAGCTGGGGACAGTTGAACACTGAAGCTTTCTTT. Translation: CASWGQLNTEAFF.

The chain couples TRBV11-3 to TRBJ2-1; 7 nucleotides align to TRBD2. The CDR3 covers 16 residues. Germline V gene data show CDR1 as SGHNT and CDR2 as YENEEA. The trim removed 4 bases at V and 0 bases at J, leaving 6 bases unmatched. CDR3 region: CASSSFRGSSYNEQFF. CDR3 DNA: TGTGCCAGCAGCTCTTTCCGCGGGAGCTCCTACAATGAGCAGTTCTTC.

This clone was observed once. The chain combines TRBV6-5 with TRBJ1-2, with 8 bases aligning to TRBD1. The CDR3 totals 15 residues. Germline CDR1 reads MNHEY; CDR2 reads SVGAGI. V lost 10 bases, J lost 7 bases, and 17 bases stayed unmatched. CDR3 sequence (DNA): TGTGCCACCATGCGGGGGAAGACAGGGGAGGGTGGCTACACCTTC. This translates into CATMRGKTGEGGYTF.

This clone was picked up one time. The J gene is TRBJ2-7, the V gene TRBV6-5; 7 bases fit TRBD1. V shed 8 bases, J shed 8 bases, and the junction held 18 bases outside the gene matches. Germline CDR1 and CDR2: MNHEY and SVGAGI. The length of the CDR3 is 15 residues. CDR3 coding DNA: TGTGCCAGCTTAGGGGGCAGCGGACCGTCTAATAAGCAGTACTTC. Protein product: CASLGGSGPSNKQYF.

This rearrangement joins TRBV10-1 to TRBJ2-2, with TRBD2 identical over 13 bases. V lost 4 bases and J lost 0; bases outside the gene matches: 11. The CDR3 consists of 20 residues. Per germline, CDR1 WNHNN and CDR2 SYGVQD (reference sequence). DNA for the CDR3: TGCGCCAGCAGTGCCCCCCGGGGACTAGCGGGGCTCGCGAACACCGGGGAGCTGTTTTTT. Protein product: CASSAPRGLAGLANTGELFF.

This chain connects TRBV4-1 to TRBJ2-3; 8 bases line up with TRBD1. The V and J ends lost 2 bases and 4 bases, in that order; junction bases with no gene match: 5. The CDR3 loop spans 15 amino acids. Germline loops: CDR1 MGHRA, CDR2 YSYEKL. The CDR3 DNA reads TGCGCCAGCAGCCAAATCGGGACAGGATCAGATACGCAGTATTTT. It is translated as CASSQIGTGSDTQYF.

This clone was recorded only once. The chain has TRBV19 and TRBJ2-3, with no clear D. Germline V gene lookup returns CDR1 LNHDA and CDR2 SQIVND (reference sequence). The CDR3 extends over 15 amino acids. V lost 1 base and J 1 base, leaving 9 bases between the germline ends. CDR3 bases: TGTGCCAGTAGTATAGCTAGGCGCGGCACAGATACGCAGTATTTT. It yields the protein CASSIARRGTDTQYF.

The chain employs TRBV14 and TRBJ1-1, with no clear D. The CDR3 runs 14 residues. The germline gives CDR1 SGHDN, CDR2 FVKESK. Trimming pared 3 bases from V and 3 bases from J, leaving 11 bases between. This chain's CDR3 is CASSHLQRDTEAFF. The DNA for the CDR3 is TGTGCCAGCAGCCATCTACAACGGGACACTGAAGCTTTCTTT.

The chain is built from TRBV19 and TRBJ2-1; a weak D match, TRBD2 (5 bases). Trimming removed 5 bases at V and 0 bases at J, with 11 bases between. Germline V gene sequence: CDR1 LNHDA, CDR2 SQIVND (reference sequence). This CDR3 is 15 amino acids long. CDR3 protein: CASSSAGSSYNEQFF. CDR3 nucleotides: TGTGCCAGTAGTTCTGCGGGTAGCTCCTACAATGAGCAGTTCTTC.

V usage is TRBV7-2 and J usage is TRBJ2-7, with 16 bases fitting TRBD2. J was trimmed by 4 bases and V by 4 bases; bases with no gene match: 7. Germline CDR1 is SGHTA and CDR2 is FQGNSA. The CDR3 has 17 residues. CDR3 DNA: TGTGCCAGCAGCTCACCGGGACTAGCGGGAGGGGGGTACGAGCAGTACTTC. Translating gives CASSSPGLAGGGYEQYF.

The V call is TRBV12-5, the J call TRBJ1-5; no clear D gene. The CDR3 runs 13 residues. Trimming removed 2 bases from V and 0 bases from J, with 2 bases in between. CDR1 is LGHNT, CDR2 FRNRAP, per germline. CDR3 protein: CASGLYSNQPQHF. Here the CDR3 DNA reads TGTGCTAGTGGTTTGTATAGCAATCAGCCCCAGCATTTT.

The V and J genes are TRBV18 and TRBJ1-5; 10 bases line up with TRBD1. CDR3 length: 17 amino acids. The germline V gene has CDR1 KGHSH and CDR2 LQKENI. V lost 6 bases, J lost 3 bases, and 11 bases stayed unmatched. CDR3 coding DNA: TGTGCCAGCTCGGCGACAGGGGGCGGAAGCTACAATCAGCCCCAGCATTTT. Translated, it gives CASSATGGGSYNQPQHF.

The chain recombines TRBV18 with TRBJ1-1, with D unclear. The germline V and J ends were trimmed by 6 bases and 3 bases, with 14 bases remaining between them. CDR1 KGHSH and CDR2 LQKENI come from the germline V gene. The CDR3 is 14 amino acids. CDR3 coding DNA: TGTGCCAGCTCCTCCCAGGTGAGGGACACTGAAGCTTTCTTT. Protein sequence: CASSSQVRDTEAFF.

The chain combines TRBV18 with TRBJ2-1; 10 nucleotides agree with TRBD2. Germline lookup yields CDR1 KGHSH and CDR2 LQKENI. With 0 bases clipped from V and 8 bases from J, the junction kept 7 bases outside the gene matches. The CDR3 has 16 residues. In nucleotides, the CDR3 is TGTGCCAGCTCACCACCTCTTGCTAGCGGGAGCCATGAGCAGTTCTTC. Amino acids: CASSPPLASGSHEQFF.

This clone was counted ten times or more. V gene TRBV3-1 (or the pseudogene TRBV3-2) combines with J gene TRBJ1-2; 7 bases align to TRBD1. J gave up 3 bases and V 5 bases, and 9 bases lay outside the gene matches. Germline lookup yields CDR1 LGHDT and CDR2 YNNKEL (reference sequence). The CDR3 totals 15 residues. CDR3 bases: TGTGCCAGCAGCGGACGGGACAGAAAGGACTATGGCTACACCTTC. Encoded protein: CASSGRDRKDYGYTF.